In its sample, the clone carrying this T cell receptor beta chain was seen once. Sequenced by immunoSEQ multiplex PCR; TCRdb stores in-frame clones only, minus some. This repertoire shows 100,000 to 110,000 clones, roughly 92% found once; its top ten account for approximately 2%. From germline, CDR1 is SEHNR and CDR2 FQNEAQ (reference sequence). The CDR3 extends over 15 amino acids. V shed 5 bases and J 3 bases; nucleotides not matched to a gene: 8. The data were obtained in a study of blood T cell repertoires in COVID-19. Study-level background: The United States, Italy and Spain provided the acute and convalescent COVID-19 samples. PBMCs, B-cell-depleted T cells, or T cells provided the cDNA or gDNA that made up the material.

This TCR came from a man between 50 and 59 years old with active COVID-19. The chain uses TRBV7-9 and TRBJ2-3; TRBD2 matches at 7 bases. The material sequenced was peripheral blood. CDR3 nucleotide sequence: TGTGCCAGCAGCCAGAGCCAGGGAGGGACAGATACGCAGTATTTT. Encoded protein: CASSQSQGGTDTQYF.